This T cell receptor beta chain was sequenced during a study of response to subunit inactivated influenza vaccine (dated by TCRdb to 2016 to 2018). Some background on the complete study: To follow how T cells responded to a trivalent subunit inactivated influenza vaccine, the researchers relied on deep quantitative profiling of the T cell receptor repertoire.

The library was generated by RT-PCR. Sequencing took place on an Illumina HiSeq 2500. Through fastp at Q25 and MiXCR, TCRdb rebuilt clones from the public reads, retaining in-frame beta chains. One record per CDR3 amino acid sequence lists the most common genes and DNA. This sample is represented by about 650,000 distinct CDR3 sequences; around a sixth of them were singletons. The ten most abundant clones make up 11% of the sample. This clonotype was detected only a few times. Its antigen target is currently unknown. Base quality data are lacking; no much larger clone is found one base away. CDR1 and CDR2, looked up from the germline V gene (reference sequence), are GTSNPN and SVGIG. V is pared back by 3 bases and J by 5 bases, with 4 bases lying between the germline termini. From the cysteine through the phenylalanine, the CDR3 covers 11 amino acids. Kept here is only the CDR3 DNA, which spans 33 bases and is read in frame from base 1.

The study at large found these results: It was suggested by the authors that each seasonal influenza vaccination may recruit only a limited number of new T cells.

The input for sequencing was PBMCs from blood, taken roughly 13 days after vaccination. This chain is built from TRBV30 and TRBJ2-2, with the identity of the D gene unclear. The clonotype originates from a man aged 50-60 years who received an inactivated influenza vaccine. Donor details come from another sample of the same person, matched by shared clones. CDR3 loop: CAWRVTGELFF. The DNA sequence is as follows: TGTGCCTGGAGAGTAACCGGGGAGCTGTTTTTT.